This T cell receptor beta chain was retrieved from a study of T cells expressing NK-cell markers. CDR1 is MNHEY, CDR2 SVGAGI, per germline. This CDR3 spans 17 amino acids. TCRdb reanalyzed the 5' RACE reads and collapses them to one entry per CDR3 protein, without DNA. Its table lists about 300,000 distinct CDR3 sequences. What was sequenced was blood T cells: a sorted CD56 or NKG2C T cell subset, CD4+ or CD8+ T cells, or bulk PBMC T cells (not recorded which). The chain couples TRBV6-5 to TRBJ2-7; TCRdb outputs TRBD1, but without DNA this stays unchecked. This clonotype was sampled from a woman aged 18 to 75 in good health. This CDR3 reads CASSYPLGQGGLYEQYF.